This entry lists 12 T cell receptor beta chains sequenced from one sample in a study of identical twins. TCRdb re-derived calls from the 5' RACE reads in MiXCR, one entry per CDR3 protein. The table shows some 760,000 distinct CDR3 sequences, with 15% to 20% occurring only once. These sequences were also reported in another study, on T cells expressing NK-cell markers.

The specimen was PBMCs. The receptor set was obtained from a woman aged 18 to 35 in good health.

The chain is built from TRBV19 and TRBJ2-4; maybe TRBD1 (6 bases). Trimming took 5 bases from V and 1 from J, leaving 15 bases between them. This CDR3 has 16 amino acids. CDR1 is LNHDA and CDR2 is SQIVND in the germline V gene (reference sequence). CDR3 amino acids: CASSQIGQSAKNIQYF. The CDR3 nucleotides read TGTGCCAGTAGTCAAATTGGACAGTCGGCCAAAAACATTCAGTACTTC.

This chain links TRBV5-1 with TRBJ2-3, with D perhaps TRBD2 (5 bases). Germline V gene sequence: CDR1 SGHRS, CDR2 YFSETQ. The V gene lost 4 bases and the J gene lost 1 base, with 22 bases spanning the gap. There are 18 residues in the CDR3. CDR3 loop: CASSRPSDSPRRTDTQYF. CDR3 coding DNA: TGCGCCAGCAGCAGGCCCTCGGACTCTCCCCGCCGCACAGATACGCAGTATTTT. The full variable domain, completed using reference TRBV5-1 and TRBJ2-3, is KAGVTQTPRYLIKTRGQQVTLSCSPISGHRSVSWYQQTPGQGLQFLFEYFSETQRNKGNFPGRFSGRQFSNSRSEMNVSTLELGDSALYLCASSRPSDSPRRTDTQYFGPGTRLTVL.

V usage is TRBV7-2 and J usage is TRBJ1-3; tentatively, D is TRBD1 (6 bases). CDR3 size: 15 residues. Germline CDR1 SGHTA, CDR2 FQGNSA. V was trimmed by 5 bases and J by 7 bases, leaving 18 bases between them. The DNA for the CDR3 is TGTGCCAGCAGCCGTGGCCCAACAGGGCGGAACACCATATATTTT. It encodes CASSRGPTGRNTIYF.

CDR3 bases: TGTGCCATCAGTGAGTCTGGGACGGTCTTCGGCTACACCTTC. It translates to CAISESGTVFGYTF. The chain has TRBV10-3 and TRBJ1-2; weak D call: TRBD1 (5 bases). The V and J ends lost 0 bases and 8 bases respectively, with 13 bases between them. The length of the CDR3 is 14 residues. The V gene's germline CDR1 is ENHRY and CDR2 SYGVKD.

The chain uses TRBV4-1 and TRBJ2-1; TRBD2 might be the D (5 bases). This CDR3 has 13 residues. Germline V gene sequence: CDR1 MGHRA, CDR2 YSYEKL. Between the trimmed V and J ends, which lost 4 bases and 7 bases, there was a span of 11 bases. The CDR3 sequence is CASSPLRANEQFF. The DNA of the CDR3 is TGCGCCAGCAGCCCTCTGAGGGCAAATGAGCAGTTCTTC.

The rearrangement joins TRBV29-1 to TRBJ2-4, with a weak D call TRBD2 (6 bases). Trimming took off 7 bases at V and 7 bases at J, with 14 bases between the two ends. Germline V gene sequence: CDR1 SQVTM, CDR2 ANQGSEA. This CDR3 spans 12 amino acids. The CDR3 is CSAEGTSNIQYF. The CDR3 region has the DNA TGCAGCGCTGAGGGGACTTCGAACATTCAGTACTTC.

This clonotype has ten or more counts. This chain uses TRBV10-3 with TRBJ2-7; D is ambiguous. CDR1 is ENHRY, CDR2 SYGVKD, per germline. V lost 4 bases, J lost 0 bases, and 10 bases lay in between. CDR3 length: 14 residues. CDR3 sequence reads: CAISGGILSYEQYF. The CDR3 DNA reads as TGTGCCATCAGTGGTGGGATCCTCTCCTACGAGCAGTACTTC.

The chain links TRBV6-5 to TRBJ2-1, with TRBD1 matching 8 bases. CDR1 is MNHEY, CDR2 SVGAGI, per germline. This CDR3 region has 16 residues. V lost 5 bases and J lost 6; bases outside the gene matches: 12. The CDR3: CASSHRTGRQGNEQFF. In DNA form, the CDR3 reads TGTGCCAGCAGTCACAGGACAGGGAGGCAGGGCAATGAGCAGTTCTTC.

The V and J genes are TRBV29-1 and TRBJ2-7; possibly TRBD1 for D (5 bases). Per the germline V gene, CDR1 is SQVTM and CDR2 is ANQGSEA. The CDR3 spans 11 residues. The V and J ends lost 5 bases and 5 bases respectively, with 10 bases between them. DNA for the CDR3: TGCAGCGTTTTGGGGCTGCACGAGCAGTACTTC. This sequence encodes CSVLGLHEQYF.

The V call is TRBV7-6, the J call TRBJ2-7; no firm D call. V was cut by 5 bases and J by 8 bases, with 13 bases left in between. The CDR3 contains 12 residues. The V gene's germline CDR1 is SGHVS and CDR2 FNYEAQ. In nucleotides, the CDR3 is TGTGCCAGCAGCCATCCACGGGCCAAGCAGTACTTC. Its translation is CASSHPRAKQYF. Together with reference TRBV7-6 and TRBJ2-7, the CDR3 gives the full variable domain: GAGVSQSPRYKVTKRGQDVALRCDPISGHVSLYWYRQALGQGPEFLTYFNYEAQQDKSGLPNDRFSAERPEGSISTLTIQRTEQRDSAMYRCASSHPRAKQYFGPGTRLTVT.

This clonotype came up a few times. The rearrangement links TRBV12-3 or TRBV12-4 to TRBJ2-2; 8 bases map to TRBD2. The V and J ends lost 7 bases and 7 bases, in that order; junction bases with no gene match: 11. The CDR3 consists of 15 residues. The CDR3 DNA reads TGTGCCAGCACGCTGGGGAGCGGGAGAAGCGGGGAGCTGTTTTTT. It translates to CASTLGSGRSGELFF.

This clonotype was observed a few times. The rearrangement joins TRBV20-1 to TRBJ2-1; TRBD2 matches at 7 bases. This CDR3 has 13 amino acids. Germline-derived CDR1 and CDR2 are DFQATT and SNEGSKA (reference sequence). CDR3 bases: TGCAGATTGGGCGGGAGCTCCTACAATGAGCAGTTCTTC. As protein: CRLGGSSYNEQFF.